This TCR beta chain was captured in a study of T cell repertoires in cytomegalovirus infection. The overall study: Recently identified HLA-C-restricted CMV epitopes and well-studied HLA-B-restricted CMV epitopes were used by the study. Through public TCR beta signatures, both CMV infection and matching HLA type were indicated.

After removal of 3 bases from V and 0 bases from J, the junction contained 3 bases not matched to a gene. CDR1 is LGHNT, CDR2 FRNRAP, per germline. The CDR3 is made up of 15 amino acids. Study-wide results and limits: There were HLA-C-restricted CMV-specific TCR beta clonotypes dominating the ex vivo response.

One entry per CDR3 protein, called by TCRdb with MiXCR from the reads. In the table there are 550,000 to 850,000 distinct CDR3 sequences, 30% to 40% of which are singletons. Concerning this clonotype itself: The antigen remains unidentified.

The clonotype comes from a human donor in good health (CMV status not recorded). Some clones in this sample may be carry-over from other donors' samples. The source material was cultured PBMCs, sampled from culture after CMV antigen stimulation. The chain recombines TRBV12-5 with TRBJ2-7; 9 bases agree with TRBD1. CDR3 nucleotide sequence: TGTGCTAGTGGTTTTTGGACAGGGGTCTCCTACGAGCAGTACTTC. It translates to CASGFWTGVSYEQYF.